Following are 21 T cell receptor beta chains from one sample sequenced in a study of cytomegalovirus exposure and HLA in healthy donors. The PCR was carried out with 60 Vbeta primers and 13 Jbeta primers. TCRdb keeps only in-frame clones here, not all; method: immunoSEQ multiplex PCR. In the table there are about 110,000 clones, 78% of which are singletons. Input material: PBMCs. The receptors stem from a young man in good health and CMV-seronegative.

J is TRBJ1-1 and V is TRBV5-8; D not resolved. Germline loops: CDR1 SGHTS, CDR2 YDEGEE. Trimming cost V 4 bases and J 10 bases, with 14 bases left between them. The CDR3 loop spans 12 amino acids. The CDR3 DNA reads as TGTGCCAGCAGCGCTAGGACTGGAGGAGCTTTCTTT. Amino acid sequence: CASSARTGGAFF.

The chain couples TRBV6-5 to TRBJ2-1, with D uncertain. Trimming took 7 bases from V and 5 from J, leaving 9 bases between them. Germline CDR1 MNHEY, CDR2 SVGAGI. The CDR3 covers 12 residues. As DNA, the CDR3 is TGTGCCAGCAACAAACAAGACAATGAGCAGTTCTTC. Protein sequence: CASNKQDNEQFF.

This clone occurred a few times. This CDR3 is also generated by other DNA sequences in the sample. J is TRBJ2-7 and V is TRBV4-3; D gene unclear. V was trimmed by 3 bases and J by 2 bases, leaving 8 bases between them. Germline V gene data show CDR1 as LGHNA and CDR2 as YSLEER. CDR3 size: 13 residues. The CDR3 sequence: CASSQGRAYEQYF. In DNA, the CDR3 is TGCGCCAGCAGCCAGGGCAGAGCCTACGAGCAGTACTTC.

The rearrangement links TRBV11-2 to TRBJ2-4; tentatively, D is TRBD2 (6 bases). The CDR3 has 17 amino acids. Trimming cost V 5 bases and J 0 bases, with 17 bases left between them. Germline-derived CDR1 and CDR2 are SGHAT and FQNNGV. The CDR3, as DNA: TGTGCCAGCAGCCAGAGGGGCGGGGAGCTAGCCAAAAACATTCAGTACTTC. Residues: CASSQRGGELAKNIQYF.

The chain employs TRBV5-1 and TRBJ1-1; TRBD1 agrees at 8 bases. CDR3 size: 15 residues. The V gene's germline CDR1 is SGHRS and CDR2 YFSETQ. The V gene end was trimmed by 3 bases and the J gene end by 5 bases; junction bases not matched to a gene: 9. DNA for the CDR3: TGCGCCAGCAGCTCGCGTGCCGGGACAGGAACTGAAGCTTTCTTT. It specifies CASSSRAGTGTEAFF.

The CDR3 DNA reads TGTGCCAGCATAGGGGGAGTGGTGCAGTTCTTC. This encodes CASIGGVVQFF. The V and J genes are TRBV2 and TRBJ2-1, with TRBD1 as a possible D gene (6 bases). Trimming took off 7 bases at V and 12 bases at J, with 13 bases between the two ends. The CDR3 runs 11 residues. CDR1 is SNHLY and CDR2 is FYNNEI in the germline V gene.

This chain links TRBV11-2 with TRBJ2-3; D might be TRBD2 (6 bases). Germline values: CDR1 SGHAT, CDR2 FQNNGV. There are 16 residues in the CDR3. V lost 3 bases and J 2 bases, leaving 15 bases between the germline ends. In DNA form, the CDR3 reads TGTGCCAGCAGCTTCTCCCGGGAGACCCACACAGATACGCAGTATTTT. It yields the protein CASSFSRETHTDTQYF. The variable domain in full, with the rest retrieved from reference TRBV11-2 and TRBJ2-3, is EAGVAQSPRYKIIEKRQSVAFWCNPISGHATLYWYQQILGQGPKLLIQFQNNGVVDDSQLPKDRFSAERLKGVDSTLKIQPAKLEDSAVYLCASSFSRETHTDTQYFGPGTRLTVL.

This clone has more than one count but fewer than ten. The chain joins TRBV9 to TRBJ1-2; D is possibly TRBD1 (6 bases). The CDR3 spans 12 residues. Germline lookup yields CDR1 SGDLS and CDR2 YYNGEE. V lost 3 bases, J lost 6 bases, and 9 bases lay in between. CDR3 in DNA: TGTGCCAGCAGCGGCTACAGGGATGGCTACACCTTC. It translates to CASSGYRDGYTF. The full variable domain, its missing parts supplied by reference TRBV9 and TRBJ1-2, is DSGVTQTPKHLITATGQRVTLRCSPRSGDLSVYWYQQSLDQGLQFLIQYYNGEERAKGNILERFSAQQFPDLHSELNLSSLELGDSALYFCASSGYRDGYTFGSGTRLTVV.

This chain joins TRBV28 and TRBJ2-7; D might be TRBD2 (6 bases). Trimming shortened V by 5 bases and J by 2 bases, and 16 bases separated the two germline ends. Germline V CDR1 and CDR2: MDHEN, SYDVKM. The CDR3 is made up of 15 amino acids. CDR3 sequence reads: CASSPGRFVAYEQYF. CDR3 nucleotides: TGTGCCAGCAGTCCCGGGAGATTTGTCGCCTACGAGCAGTACTTC.

The table lists this clone with a count of one. The chain uses TRBV29-1 and TRBJ1-2; D is undetermined. CDR1 is SQVTM and CDR2 is ANQGSEA in the germline V gene. Trimming stripped 7 bases from V and 8 bases from J, with 17 bases between. The CDR3 loop spans 12 amino acids. CDR3 DNA: TGCAGCGCCACCGGCGAGGGAGGCGGCTACACCTTC. This sequence encodes CSATGEGGGYTF.

This clone was recorded once. The chain joins TRBV7-6 to TRBJ2-1, with 11 positions matching TRBD2. The CDR3 spans 17 residues. Germline V lookup: CDR1 SGHVS, CDR2 FNYEAQ. The V segment lost 5 bases and the J segment 4 bases; nucleotides outside the gene matches: 10. CDR3 protein: CASSPILAGDFYNEQFF. CDR3 DNA sequence: TGTGCCAGCAGCCCAATACTAGCGGGAGACTTTTACAATGAGCAGTTCTTC.

This clone came up a few times. The J gene is TRBJ2-7, the V gene TRBV6-5; 12 nucleotides align to TRBD2. Losses at the gene ends were 7 bases for V and 7 bases for J; bases not matched to a gene: 8. This CDR3 comprises 14 residues. Germline V lookup: CDR1 MNHEY, CDR2 SVGAGI. The CDR3 DNA sequence: TGTGCCAGCAATTCACTAGCGGGAGGAATGGAGCAGTACTTC. Translation gives CASNSLAGGMEQYF.

J is TRBJ1-1 and V is TRBV19, with 9 bases that match TRBD1. Germline CDR1 reads LNHDA; CDR2 reads SQIVND (reference sequence). The CDR3 is 17 amino acids. Unmatched junction bases numbered 9, after V lost 4 bases and J lost 0 bases. CDR3 in amino acids: CASSTKDRGLMNTEAFF. The CDR3 bases are TGTGCCAGTAGTACGAAGGACAGGGGCCTTATGAACACTGAAGCTTTCTTT.

This chain uses TRBV7-9 with TRBJ1-2; 10 bases are a match to TRBD1. The CDR3 spans 16 residues. Germline V gene data show CDR1 as SEHNR and CDR2 as FQNEAQ (reference sequence). Trimming removed 8 bases from V and 7 bases from J; junction bases left unmatched: 16. The DNA of the CDR3 is TGTGCCAGCTCTCCGGGACAGGGGCCCTTAATCCGTGGCTACACCTTC. It yields the protein CASSPGQGPLIRGYTF.

This clone came up once. J is TRBJ1-1 and V is TRBV19; 9 bases fit TRBD1. This CDR3 is 15 amino acids long. Trimming took 5 bases from V and 1 from J; bases not matched to a gene: 5. CDR1 LNHDA and CDR2 SQIVND come from the germline V gene (reference sequence). The CDR3 loop is CASSLGQGGNTEAFF. The CDR3 DNA reads TGTGCCAGTAGTTTGGGACAGGGTGGGAACACTGAAGCTTTCTTT.

The J gene is TRBJ1-1, the V gene TRBV28; D remains ambiguous. V lost 10 bases and J lost 5, with 20 bases in between. Germline CDR1 reads MDHEN; CDR2 reads SYDVKM. The CDR3 is 14 amino acids. The CDR3 reads CAIQNREGRTEAFF. Here the CDR3 DNA reads TGTGCCATTCAGAACCGGGAGGGAAGGACTGAAGCTTTCTTT.

The gene calls are TRBV6-5 and TRBJ2-1; 11 nucleotides align to TRBD2. The junction had 3 bases not matched to a gene; V was cut back by 4 bases and J by 1 base. This CDR3 contains 16 residues. Germline V gene lookup returns CDR1 MNHEY and CDR2 SVGAGI. The CDR3 sequence is CASSSTSGISYNEQFF. The CDR3 nucleotides are TGTGCCAGCAGTTCGACTAGCGGGATTTCCTACAATGAGCAGTTCTTC.

The V call is TRBV5-1, the J call TRBJ1-1; a weak D match, TRBD1 (5 bases). The CDR3 consists of 19 residues. V dropped 1 base and J dropped 2 bases, with 24 bases sitting between them. Germline CDR1 is SGHRS and CDR2 is YFSETQ. This CDR3 reads CASSLQNAGTAGKNTEAFF. CDR3 sequence (DNA): TGCGCCAGCAGCTTGCAAAACGCCGGGACCGCGGGGAAAAACACTGAAGCTTTCTTT.

V usage is TRBV25-1 and J usage is TRBJ1-3; D not resolved. CDR1 is MGHDK, CDR2 SYGVNS, per germline. The CDR3 is 14 residues long. The V end was cut by 3 bases, the J end by 0 bases, with 6 bases between. The CDR3 reads CASSDYNSGNTIYF. The CDR3 DNA sequence: TGTGCCAGCAGTGATTATAACTCTGGAAACACCATATATTTT.

This rearrangement joins TRBV4-3 to TRBJ2-3, with TRBD2 identical over 9 bases. The CDR3 spans 19 residues. Germline loops: CDR1 LGHNA, CDR2 YSLEER. Germline trimming cut 0 bases from V and 3 bases from J; bases unmatched to any gene: 13. CDR3 sequence (DNA): TGCGCCAGCAGCCAAGATCCCCCTAGAATAGCGGGAGAAACAGATACGCAGTATTTT. Amino acid sequence: CASSQDPPRIAGETDTQYF.

This clone was recorded only once. The chain employs TRBV7-9 and TRBJ1-2, with 10 bases fitting TRBD1. J lost 7 bases, V lost 2 bases, and 10 bases had no gene match. The CDR3 covers 16 residues. Looked up from germline, CDR1 is SEHNR and CDR2 is FQNEAQ (reference sequence). CDR3 region: CASSLPGQGPPFGYTF. CDR3 bases: TGTGCCAGCAGCTTACCGGGACAGGGGCCGCCCTTTGGCTACACCTTC.